This TCR beta chain was documented in a study of cytomegalovirus exposure and HLA in healthy donors. In the study overall: From HLA-typed donors, an early data release held tens of millions of unique TCRs.

Researchers ran the PCR with 60 Vbeta and 13 Jbeta primers. The assay was immunoSEQ multiplex PCR, and TCRdb's table has in-frame clones only and misses some. The sample data list roughly 72,000 clones. Study-wide points: Later, TCR association rates were found to vary by HLA locus, highest for DRB1 and lowest for HLA-C. The study listed 150 to 200 cytomegalovirus-associated TCR beta chains.

Notes on this clone: The antigen is unknown.

CDR1 MDHEN and CDR2 SYDVKM come from the germline V gene. This CDR3 region has 12 residues. Trimming removed 5 bases at V and 4 bases at J, with 8 bases between. All donors participated as healthy donors of bone marrow. Material for sequencing was PBMCs. The chain recombines TRBV28 with TRBJ2-5; D remains unclear. The clonotype was recovered from a man aged 18 to 29 in good health and CMV-seropositive. CDR3 nucleotides: TGTGCCAGCAGTACAGTATTAGAGACCCAGTACTTC. This sequence encodes CASSTVLETQYF.